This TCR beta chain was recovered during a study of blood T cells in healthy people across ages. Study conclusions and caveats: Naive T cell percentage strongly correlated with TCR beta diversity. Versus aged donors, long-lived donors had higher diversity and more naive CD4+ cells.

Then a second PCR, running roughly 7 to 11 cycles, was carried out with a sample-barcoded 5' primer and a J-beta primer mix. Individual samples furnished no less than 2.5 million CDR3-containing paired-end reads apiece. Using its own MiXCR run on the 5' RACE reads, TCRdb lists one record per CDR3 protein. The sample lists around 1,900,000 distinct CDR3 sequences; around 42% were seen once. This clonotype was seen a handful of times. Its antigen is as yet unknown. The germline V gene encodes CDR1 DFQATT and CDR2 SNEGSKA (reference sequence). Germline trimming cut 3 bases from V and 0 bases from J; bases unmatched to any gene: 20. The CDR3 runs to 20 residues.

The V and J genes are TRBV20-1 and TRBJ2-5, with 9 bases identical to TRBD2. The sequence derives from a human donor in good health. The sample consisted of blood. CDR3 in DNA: TGCAGTGCTAGTAATCAGGCGCGGCTAGCGGGGATACAGTACCAAGAGACCCAGTACTTC. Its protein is CSASNQARLAGIQYQETQYF.